This is a list of T cell receptor beta chains from one sample in a study of cytomegalovirus exposure and HLA in healthy donors. Measured with immunoSEQ multiplex PCR; TCRdb has only the in-frame clones, and not every one. The sample has about 130,000 clones, more than 7.5% seen once. The sequencing input was PBMCs. The origin of the receptors is a man aged 50-60 years in good health and CMV-seronegative. Both conserved end residues are part of each CDR3. The D gene is left open where the match is weak. Some rows mark clone size as missing; the rest say once, few, many or name a class of expanded clone.

clone size,J gene,V gene,D gene,CDR3 DNA,CDR3 protein
.,TRBJ1-4,TRBV5-1,.,TGCGCCAGCAGCAGCGGGATAGCAACTAATGAAAAACTGTTTTTT,CASSSGIATNEKLFF
.,TRBJ1-2,TRBV30,.,TGTGCCTGGAGTGTTTCACAGAACTATGGCTACACCTTC,CAWSVSQNYGYTF
.,TRBJ2-5,TRBV6-1,.,TGTGCCAGCAGGAAGAGAACAGGGTCCGAAGAGACCCAGTACTTC,CASRKRTGSEETQYF
.,TRBJ2-5,TRBV30,.,TGTGCCTGGAGCCAAGGCGGGTCGGCACAAGAGACCCAGTACTTC,CAWSQGGSAQETQYF
.,TRBJ1-3,TRBV9,TRBD1,TGTGCCAGCAGCGCCAGGGGGTCTGGAAACACCATATATTTT,CASSARGSGNTIYF
.,TRBJ2-3,TRBV5-1,TRBD1,TGCGCCAGCAGCTTGGATGGACAGGGTGGCACAGATACGCAGTATTTT,CASSLDGQGGTDTQYF
.,TRBJ2-2,TRBV27,TRBD1,TGTGCCAGCAGCCGGGACAGCCAGGGAATCACCGGGGAGCTGTTTTTT,CASSRDSQGITGELFF
.,TRBJ1-3,TRBV19,TRBD1,TGTGCCAGTAAGGAGGGGGCCTACGGAAACACCATATATTTT,CASKEGAYGNTIYF
few,TRBJ2-2,TRBV5-1,.,TGCGCCAGCAGACTAAGTAACACCGGGGAGCTGTTTTTT,CASRLSNTGELFF
few,TRBJ2-5,TRBV5-1,.,TGCGCCAGCAGCGCGGCTAACCAAGAGACCCAGTACTTC,CASSAANQETQYF
few,TRBJ1-2,TRBV5-6,.,TGTGCCAGCAGTTTCTTAACTGCTGGCTACACCTTC,CASSFLTAGYTF
.,TRBJ2-4,TRBV2,TRBD2,TGTGCCAGCAGTGGCGGGAGGCTTCAGTACTTC,CASSGGRLQYF
few,TRBJ1-2,TRBV27,.,TGTGCCAGCAGTTCGCGGACCACGGGGGAAGGCTACACCTTC,CASSSRTTGEGYTF
.,TRBJ2-2,TRBV6-5,TRBD2,TGTGCCAGCAGTTCCCTAGCGGGGGCTGACACCGGGGAGCTGTTTTTT,CASSSLAGADTGELFF
few,TRBJ1-1,TRBV2,TRBD1,TGTGCCAGCAGGGGACAGGGGCAGAACACTGAAGCTTTCTTT,CASRGQGQNTEAFF
.,TRBJ1-1,TRBV11-3,.,TGTGCCAGCAGCCAGAGGGAGACTGAAGCTTTCTTT,CASSQRETEAFF
.,TRBJ1-1,TRBV5-8,.,TGTGCCAGCAGCTTTTCTGTGGGGGCACAAAACACTGAAGCTTTCTTT,CASSFSVGAQNTEAFF
few,TRBJ2-1,TRBV27,.,TGTGCCAGCAGTTACCGACGGGAAGACCCCTACAATGAGCAGTTCTTC,CASSYRREDPYNEQFF
few,TRBJ1-4,TRBV29-1,.,TGCAGCGTTGCCTTAGGGGCCGCTAATGAAAAACTGTTTTTT,CSVALGAANEKLFF
.,TRBJ1-1,TRBV6-6,.,TGTGCCAGCAGTTACGATACAGTCGCGGGTTTTGCTGAAGCTTTCTTT,CASSYDTVAGFAEAFF
.,TRBJ2-5,TRBV19,TRBD2,TGTGCCAGTAGTATAGATCGGCTAGCGGGGGGCACCTCCGTGGCCCAGTACTTC,CASSIDRLAGGTSVAQYF
.,TRBJ2-5,TRBV4-1,TRBD2,TGCGCCAGCAGCCAAGAGGCTGGGACTAGCGGCCAAATGTTTGCTCTCCAAGAGACCCAGTACTTC,CASSQEAGTSGQMFALQETQYF
few,TRBJ2-7,TRBV5-1,TRBD1,TGCGCCAGCATGTATGGGACAGGGGAAGTAGAGCAGTACTTC,CASMYGTGEVEQYF
few,TRBJ2-3,TRBV6-1,TRBD2,TGTGCCAGCAGTGCCCAAATCCCTAGCGGGATCGCAGATACGCAGTATTTT,CASSAQIPSGIADTQYF
.,TRBJ1-1,TRBV7-3,TRBD1,TGTGCCAGCAGCTTAACAGCAGCAAACAGGGGGCAAGCTTTCTTT,CASSLTAANRGQAFF
.,TRBJ1-1,TRBV18,TRBD1,TGTGCCAGCTCACCCCAGGGGGCGAACACTGAAGCTTTCTTT,CASSPQGANTEAFF
few,TRBJ2-5,TRBV7-3,TRBD2,TGTGCCAGCAGCCTCGGACTAGCCCCAGAGGAGACCCAGTACTTC,CASSLGLAPEETQYF
few,TRBJ1-1,TRBV29-1,.,TGCAGCGTTGCTGGCAGGGAAGGGACTGAAGCTTTCTTT,CSVAGREGTEAFF
.,TRBJ2-2,TRBV29-1,TRBD2,TGCAGCGTTGAACCAGGGCCGGGACTAGCGGGAGTAAAGGGGGAGCTGTTTTTT,CSVEPGPGLAGVKGELFF
few,TRBJ1-5,TRBV6-5,.,TGTGCCAGCAGTTACAATCCCGGGGAGCCCCAGCATTTT,CASSYNPGEPQHF
.,TRBJ2-5,TRBV5-8,TRBD2,TGTGCCAGCAGCGACGGACTAGCGGGGGGGAAAGAGACCCAGTACTTC,CASSDGLAGGKETQYF
few,TRBJ2-4,TRBV29-1,.,TGCAGCGTCTGGGGCCACAAGGGACTCCTTAAAAACATTCAGTACTTC,CSVWGHKGLLKNIQYF
few,TRBJ1-1,TRBV7-8,.,TGTGCCAGCAGCCGGGGACAATCAGTCCCCACTGAAGCTTTCTTT,CASSRGQSVPTEAFF
.,TRBJ1-4,TRBV18,.,TGTGCCAGCTCACAGGGGCAGGGTCGGACTAATGAAAAACTGTTTTTT,CASSQGQGRTNEKLFF
.,TRBJ2-1,TRBV7-2,TRBD2,TGTGCCAGCAGTCACAAAAGCGGGAGGGCCATGGATGAGCAGTTCTTC,CASSHKSGRAMDEQFF
.,TRBJ2-3,TRBV27,.,TGTGCCAGCAGTTTCAGGACAAGAAGGCTGGATACGCAGTATTTT,CASSFRTRRLDTQYF
few,TRBJ1-1,TRBV5-4,.,TGTGCCAGCAGCCAGGACATGACTTTGAACACTGAAGCTTTCTTT,CASSQDMTLNTEAFF
few,TRBJ1-3,TRBV7-6,TRBD1,TGTGCCAGCAGCTCCTGGACAGGGAGCTCCGGAAACACCATATATTTT,CASSSWTGSSGNTIYF
.,TRBJ1-2,TRBV5-1,.,TGCGCCAGCAGTTCTCACACCTCAGGGGGCTACACCTTC,CASSSHTSGGYTF
few,TRBJ2-3,TRBV7-8,.,TGTGCCAGCAGTTTAGGGGGGCAGGATACGCAGTATTTT,CASSLGGQDTQYF
few,TRBJ2-7,TRBV27,.,TGTGCCAGCAGTAAAGCAATCGGGTCGGACTACGAGCAGTACTTC,CASSKAIGSDYEQYF
.,TRBJ2-7,TRBV14,.,TGTGCCAGCAGCCAGGCGCGTGGCGGGTCCGCCGAGCAGTACTTC,CASSQARGGSAEQYF
few,TRBJ2-3,TRBV2,TRBD2,TGTGCCAGCAGTGAAGAGGCCCCGGGACTAGCGGGGGCAGATACGCAGTATTTT,CASSEEAPGLAGADTQYF
few,TRBJ2-7,TRBV9,.,TGTGCCAGCAGCGCCCCGGGTCGGCCCGAGCAGTACTTC,CASSAPGRPEQYF
.,TRBJ1-5,TRBV6-5,TRBD1,TGTGCCACTTCCGAACAGGGGAAAGGAAGCCAGCCCCAGCATTTT,CATSEQGKGSQPQHF